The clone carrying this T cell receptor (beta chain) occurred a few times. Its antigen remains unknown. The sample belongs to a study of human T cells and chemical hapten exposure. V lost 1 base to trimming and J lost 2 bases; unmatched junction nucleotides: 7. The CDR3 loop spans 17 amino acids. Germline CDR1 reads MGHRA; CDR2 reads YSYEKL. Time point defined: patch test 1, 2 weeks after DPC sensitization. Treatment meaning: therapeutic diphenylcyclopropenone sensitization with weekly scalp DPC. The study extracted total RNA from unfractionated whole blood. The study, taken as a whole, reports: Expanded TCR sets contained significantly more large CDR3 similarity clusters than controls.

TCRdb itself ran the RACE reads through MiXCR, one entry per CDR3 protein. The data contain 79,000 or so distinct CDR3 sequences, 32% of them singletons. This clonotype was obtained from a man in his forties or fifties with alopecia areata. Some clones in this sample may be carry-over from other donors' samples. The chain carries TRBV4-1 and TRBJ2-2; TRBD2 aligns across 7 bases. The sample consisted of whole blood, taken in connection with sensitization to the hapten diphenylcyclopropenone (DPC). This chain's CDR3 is CASSQAYSGRNTGELFF. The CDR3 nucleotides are TGCGCCAGCAGCCAAGCTTATAGCGGGCGTAACACCGGGGAGCTGTTTTTT.